The following is a TCR beta chain sequence with its context. Its antigen is still unknown. The entry originates in a study of blood T cells in healthy people across ages. Study-wide findings and caveats: Older age coincided with a roughly linear decline in TCR beta diversity per million T cells. Bulk PBMC profiling left naive and antigen-experienced comparisons inconclusive.

Primers used in a second PCR of about 7 to 12 cycles were a sample-barcoded 5' primer and a J-beta primer mix. Using its own MiXCR run on the 5' RACE reads, TCRdb lists one record per CDR3 protein. Of about 640,000 distinct CDR3 sequences listed, under 70% are singletons. Every donor contributed roughly 10 milliliters of peripheral blood by blood draw. The TCR sequence derives from a man aged 55 to 69 in good health. The specimen was blood.

CDR3 sequence: CASSPGQVQDTQYF. DNA for the CDR3: TGTGCCAGCAGTCCGGGACAGGTACAAGATACGCAGTATTTT. The chain joins TRBV28 to TRBJ2-3; 8 nucleotides line up with TRBD1. This CDR3 is 14 amino acids long. Germline CDR1 and CDR2: MDHEN and SYDVKM. J was trimmed by 5 bases and V by 5 bases; bases with no gene match: 6.